The present T cell receptor beta chain was sequenced within a study of beta chain features in type 1 diabetes. The entirety of the isolated RNA underwent reverse transcription, so expressed TCRB transcripts were sequenced. Naive, central memory and regulatory T cell samples averaged approximately 3.8 million reads. Produced via immunoSEQ multiplex PCR; TCRdb's table is partial and in-frame only. The sample consists of a few hundred thousand clones, roughly 14% of them appearing once. With V trimmed by 2 bases and J by 1 base, 1 base remained unmatched. The CDR3 is 13 amino acids. The germline V gene encodes CDR1 GTSNPN and CDR2 SVGIG (reference sequence). Broader study findings: Naive, central memory and regulatory TCRB repertoires appeared more similar among patients than healthy donors. Across all four CD4+ subsets, people with type 1 diabetes showed modestly shorter TCRB CDR3s.

To note about this clone: Its antigen is not known.

The sequenced sample was naive CD4+ T cells from blood. The source of this sequence is a man aged 30 to 39 with type 1 diabetes. This sequence joins TRBV30 and TRBJ1-1, with 7 positions matching TRBD1. The CDR3, as DNA: TGTGCCTGGAGTAGGGACAGGAACACTGAAGCTTTCTTT. This encodes CAWSRDRNTEAFF.